This TCR beta chain originates from a study of T cell changes during pregnancy in multiple sclerosis. The CDR3 runs to 16 residues. In germline, CDR1 is MDHEN, CDR2 SYDVKM. The junction had 14 bases not matched to a gene; V was cut back by 5 bases and J by 7 bases. This table comes from immunoSEQ multiplex PCR, and its TCRdb copy is limited to in-frame clones, with some not included. In the table there are around 45,000 clones, more than 90% of which are singletons. The source of this sequence is a female donor in good health, enrolled as a control in a pregnancy study. The sample here was CD4+ T cells from peripheral blood mononuclear cells, taken in the second trimester of pregnancy. The chain links TRBV28 to TRBJ1-2; 9 nucleotides align to TRBD1. The CDR3 DNA sequence: TGTGCCAGCAGTGCCCTAAACAGGGGGCTTCTTCGTGGCTACACCTTC. Encoded protein: CASSALNRGLLRGYTF.